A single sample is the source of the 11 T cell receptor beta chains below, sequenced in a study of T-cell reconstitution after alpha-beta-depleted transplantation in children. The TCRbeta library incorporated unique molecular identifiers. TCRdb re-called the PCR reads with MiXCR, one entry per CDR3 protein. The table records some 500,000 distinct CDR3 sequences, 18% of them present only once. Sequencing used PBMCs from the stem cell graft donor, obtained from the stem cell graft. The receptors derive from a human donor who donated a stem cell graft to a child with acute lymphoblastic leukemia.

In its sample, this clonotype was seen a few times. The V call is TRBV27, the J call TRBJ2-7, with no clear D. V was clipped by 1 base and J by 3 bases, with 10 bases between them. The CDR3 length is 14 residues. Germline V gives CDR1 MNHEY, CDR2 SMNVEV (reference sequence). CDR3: CASSLYPGYYEQYF. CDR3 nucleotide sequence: TGTGCCAGCAGTTTATACCCAGGATACTACGAGCAGTACTTC.

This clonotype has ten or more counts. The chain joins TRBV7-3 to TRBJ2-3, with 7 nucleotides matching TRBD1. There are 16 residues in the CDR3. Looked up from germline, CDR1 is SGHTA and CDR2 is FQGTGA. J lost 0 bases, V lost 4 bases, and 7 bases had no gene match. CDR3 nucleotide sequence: TGTGCCAGCAGCTCCGAACAGGGGATTAGCACAGATACGCAGTATTTT. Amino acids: CASSSEQGISTDTQYF.

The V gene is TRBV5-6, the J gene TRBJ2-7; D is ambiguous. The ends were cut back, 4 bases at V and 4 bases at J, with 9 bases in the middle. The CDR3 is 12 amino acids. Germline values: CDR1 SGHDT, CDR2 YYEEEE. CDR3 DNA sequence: TGTGCCAGCAGCGCGCCCCGGTACGAGCAGTACTTC. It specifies CASSAPRYEQYF. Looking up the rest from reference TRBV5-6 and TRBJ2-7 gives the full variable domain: DAGVTQSPTHLIKTRGQQVTLRCSPKSGHDTVSWYQQALGQGPQFIFQYYEEEERQRGNFPDRFSGHQFPNYSSELNVNALLLGDSALYLCASSAPRYEQYFGPGTRLTVT.

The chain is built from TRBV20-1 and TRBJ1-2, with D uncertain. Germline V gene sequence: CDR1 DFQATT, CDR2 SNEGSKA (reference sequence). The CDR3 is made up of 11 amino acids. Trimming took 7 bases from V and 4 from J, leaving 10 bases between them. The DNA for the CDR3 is TGCAGTGTTAAAAGGAGCTATGGCTACACCTTC. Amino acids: CSVKRSYGYTF.

DNA of the CDR3: TGCGCCAGCAGCCAAGGGGTTTTTTTCCGTGCCTACGAGCAGTACTTC. Encoded protein: CASSQGVFFRAYEQYF. V gene TRBV4-1 combines with J gene TRBJ2-7, with D hard to call. Between the trimmed V and J ends, which lost 1 base and 2 bases, there was a span of 15 bases. Germline V gene data show CDR1 as MGHRA and CDR2 as YSYEKL. CDR3 length: 16 residues.

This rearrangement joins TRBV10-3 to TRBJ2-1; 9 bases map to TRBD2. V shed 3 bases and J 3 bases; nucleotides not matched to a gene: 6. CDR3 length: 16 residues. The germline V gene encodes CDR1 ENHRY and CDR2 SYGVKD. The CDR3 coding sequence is TGTGCCATCAGTGACGGCGGGAGGGCCGTCTACAATGAGCAGTTCTTC. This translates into CAISDGGRAVYNEQFF.

The CDR3 here is CASSGTGQPYEQYF. CDR3 coding DNA: TGTGCCAGCAGTGGGACAGGCCAACCCTACGAGCAGTACTTC. This chain connects TRBV12-3 or TRBV12-4 to TRBJ2-7, with 8 bases that match TRBD1. The CDR3 covers 14 residues. J lost 2 bases, V lost 5 bases, and 5 bases had no gene match.

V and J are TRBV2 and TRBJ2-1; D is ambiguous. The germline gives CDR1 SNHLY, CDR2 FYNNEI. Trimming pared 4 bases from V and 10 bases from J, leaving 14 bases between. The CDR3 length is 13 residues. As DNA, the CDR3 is TGTGCCAGCAGTGTTCATGGCGAGACAGAGCAGTTCTTC. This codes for CASSVHGETEQFF. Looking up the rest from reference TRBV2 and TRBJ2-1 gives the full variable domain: EPEVTQTPSHQVTQMGQEVILRCVPISNHLYFYWYRQILGQKVEFLVSFYNNEISEKSEIFDDQFSVERPDGSNFTLKIRSTKLEDSAMYFCASSVHGETEQFFGPGTRLTVL.

CDR3 DNA: TGCAGTGCTCGTGGACAGGCTAACTATGGCTACACCTTC. Its translation is CSARGQANYGYTF. The chain couples TRBV20-1 to TRBJ1-2; TRBD1 matches 7 bases. CDR1 is DFQATT, CDR2 SNEGSKA, per germline (reference sequence). The V gene end was trimmed by 5 bases and the J gene end by 0 bases; junction bases not matched to a gene: 3. The CDR3 consists of 13 residues.

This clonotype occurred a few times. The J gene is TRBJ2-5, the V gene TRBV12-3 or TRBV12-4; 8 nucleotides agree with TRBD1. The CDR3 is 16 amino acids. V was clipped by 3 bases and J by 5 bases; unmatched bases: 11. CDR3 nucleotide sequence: TGTGCCAGCAGTTTGGCCCTGACAGGGGATGAGGAGACCCAGTACTTC. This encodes CASSLALTGDEETQYF.

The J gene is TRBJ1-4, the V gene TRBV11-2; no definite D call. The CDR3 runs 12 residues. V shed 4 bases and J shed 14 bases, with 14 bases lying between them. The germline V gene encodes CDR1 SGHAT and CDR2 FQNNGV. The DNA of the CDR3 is TGTGCCAGCAGCTCCGTCCCCGGGCCCCTGTTTTTT. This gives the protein CASSSVPGPLFF. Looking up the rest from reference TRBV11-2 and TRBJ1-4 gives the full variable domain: EAGVAQSPRYKIIEKRQSVAFWCNPISGHATLYWYQQILGQGPKLLIQFQNNGVVDDSQLPKDRFSAERLKGVDSTLKIQPAKLEDSAVYLCASSSVPGPLFFGSGTQLSVL.